The rows below give T cell receptor beta chains drawn from one sample of a study of blood T cell repertoires in COVID-19. Libraries were prepared by immunoSEQ multiplex PCR; TCRdb keeps only in-frame clonotypes and omits some of them. The data show more than 45,000 clones, with about 90% seen just once and roughly 15% held by the top ten. Specimen: peripheral blood. The source is a human donor with active COVID-19. The donor label of this sample is uncertain. Both conserved end residues are trimmed from each CDR3.

CDR3 protein: ASSLPFSGTNNEQF; J gene: TRBJ2-1; V gene: TRBV7-9
CDR3 protein: ASSLWGTGGAYEQY; J gene: TRBJ2-7; V gene: TRBV5-6
CDR3 protein: ASSLDRGTDTQY; J gene: TRBJ2-3; V gene: TRBV5-1
CDR3 protein: ASSYYKNTEAF; J gene: TRBJ1-1; V gene: TRBV6-5
CDR3 protein: ASGPTTIGGGNNSPLH; J gene: TRBJ1-6; V gene: TRBV12-5
CDR3 protein: ASSFAGQGAELF; J gene: TRBJ1-4; V gene: TRBV7-9
CDR3 protein: ASSRDRDYEQY; J gene: TRBJ2-7; V gene: TRBV7-6
CDR3 protein: ASSKDGGAF; J gene: TRBJ1-1; V gene: TRBV21-1
CDR3 protein: ASSPGLVSNEQF; J gene: TRBJ2-1; V gene: TRBV5-4
CDR3 protein: ASSIPRGRINNEQF; J gene: TRBJ2-1; V gene: TRBV5-8
CDR3 protein: ASSPPGVYTQY; J gene: TRBJ2-3; V gene: TRBV7-8
CDR3 protein: ASSPPEGTGELF; J gene: TRBJ2-2; V gene: TRBV18
CDR3 protein: ASSPETEGLELF; J gene: TRBJ2-2; V gene: TRBV18
CDR3 protein: ASITRGLGTEAF; J gene: TRBJ1-1; V gene: TRBV6-5
CDR3 protein: ASSLASIRTEAF; J gene: TRBJ1-1; V gene: TRBV3-1/TRBV3-2
CDR3 protein: ASSFPGRAQETQY; J gene: TRBJ2-5; V gene: TRBV7-3
CDR3 protein: ASSLVGAPTQY; J gene: TRBJ2-5; V gene: TRBV7-3
CDR3 protein: ASSFTGGWETQY; J gene: TRBJ2-5; V gene: TRBV7-8
CDR3 protein: ASSPGRLAGGPGEQF; J gene: TRBJ2-1; V gene: TRBV18
CDR3 protein: ASSRQSLSEQY; J gene: TRBJ2-7; V gene: TRBV19
CDR3 protein: ASSFRGNYGYT; J gene: TRBJ1-2; V gene: TRBV12-3/TRBV12-4
CDR3 protein: ASSLPGREQY; J gene: TRBJ2-7; V gene: TRBV5-5
CDR3 protein: ASSADRVTDTQY; J gene: TRBJ2-3; V gene: TRBV11-2